This TCR beta chain stems from a study of blood T cell repertoires in COVID-19. Whole-study context: Sources were T cells, B-cell-depleted T cells, or PBMCs; the material itself was cDNA or gDNA.

Trimming removed 3 bases from V and 5 bases from J, with 7 bases in between. The CDR3 runs to 11 residues. Germline-derived CDR1 and CDR2 are DFQATT and SNEGSKA (reference sequence). In the original workflow: From reference gene primer amplification, estimates of nucleated cell counts were derived. Clones were read by immunoSEQ multiplex PCR, and TCRdb kept only the in-frame ones, dropping some. V, J and clone size are those of that table, while D and trimming were read from the DNA. The sample consists of roughly 150,000 clones, about four fifths of them appearing once. This clonotype originated in a woman aged 70 to 79 who had recovered from COVID-19. The chain employs TRBV20-1 and TRBJ1-2, with no clear D. The sequenced sample consisted of peripheral blood. CDR3 DNA: TGCAGTGCTAGTTCGGGGTATGGCTACACCTTC. Translating gives CSASSGYGYTF.